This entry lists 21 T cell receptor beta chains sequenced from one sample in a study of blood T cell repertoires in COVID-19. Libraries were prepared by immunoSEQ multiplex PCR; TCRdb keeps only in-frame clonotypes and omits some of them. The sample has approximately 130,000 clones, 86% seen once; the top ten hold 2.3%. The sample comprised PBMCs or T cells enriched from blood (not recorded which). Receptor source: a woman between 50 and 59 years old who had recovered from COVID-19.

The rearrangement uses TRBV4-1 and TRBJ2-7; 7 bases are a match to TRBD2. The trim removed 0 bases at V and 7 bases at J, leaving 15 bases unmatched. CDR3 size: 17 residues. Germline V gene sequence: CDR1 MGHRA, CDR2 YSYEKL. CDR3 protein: CASSQDEASGTTREQYF. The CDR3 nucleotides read TGCGCCAGCAGCCAAGATGAGGCTAGCGGTACCACTAGGGAGCAGTACTTC.

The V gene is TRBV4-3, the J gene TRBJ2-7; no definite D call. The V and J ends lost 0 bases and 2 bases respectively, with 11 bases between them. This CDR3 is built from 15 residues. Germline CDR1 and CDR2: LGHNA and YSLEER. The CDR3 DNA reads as TGCGCCAGCAGCCAAGACCCTACCCAACCCTACGAGCAGTACTTC. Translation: CASSQDPTQPYEQYF.

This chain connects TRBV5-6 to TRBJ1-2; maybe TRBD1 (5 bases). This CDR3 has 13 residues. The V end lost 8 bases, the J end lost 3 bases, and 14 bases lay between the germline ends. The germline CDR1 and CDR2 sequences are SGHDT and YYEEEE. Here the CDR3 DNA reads TGTGCCAGATCAGGACATGAGGACTATGGCTACACCTTC. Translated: CARSGHEDYGYTF.

The CDR3 bases are TGTGCCAGCAGCCCCTACGGACTAGTATCGTACAATGAGCAGTTCTTC. Translated, it gives CASSPYGLVSYNEQFF. The V and J genes are TRBV7-3 and TRBJ2-1; 7 nucleotides line up with TRBD2. Germline CDR1 SGHTA, CDR2 FQGTGA. Unmatched junction bases numbered 11, after V lost 5 bases and J lost 4 bases. This CDR3 spans 16 amino acids.

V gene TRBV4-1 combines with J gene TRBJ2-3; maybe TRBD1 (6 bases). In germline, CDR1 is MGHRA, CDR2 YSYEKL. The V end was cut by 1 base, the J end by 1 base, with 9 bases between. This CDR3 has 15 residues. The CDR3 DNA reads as TGCGCCAGCAGCCAAGTGGGGGCAGGCACAGATACGCAGTATTTT. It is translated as CASSQVGAGTDTQYF.

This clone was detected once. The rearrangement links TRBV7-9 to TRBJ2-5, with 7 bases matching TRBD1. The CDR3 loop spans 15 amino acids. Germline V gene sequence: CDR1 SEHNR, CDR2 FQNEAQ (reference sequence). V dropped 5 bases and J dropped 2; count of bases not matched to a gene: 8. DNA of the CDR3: TGTGCCAGCAGCCGTACCAAGGGACAGCAAGAGACCCAGTACTTC. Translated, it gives CASSRTKGQQETQYF. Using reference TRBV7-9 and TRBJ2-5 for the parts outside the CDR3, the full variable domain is DTGVSQNPRHKITKRGQNVTFRCDPISEHNRLYWYRQTLGQGPEFLTYFQNEAQLEKSRLLSDRFSAERPKGSFSTLEIQRTEQGDSAMYLCASSRTKGQQETQYFGPGTRLLVL.

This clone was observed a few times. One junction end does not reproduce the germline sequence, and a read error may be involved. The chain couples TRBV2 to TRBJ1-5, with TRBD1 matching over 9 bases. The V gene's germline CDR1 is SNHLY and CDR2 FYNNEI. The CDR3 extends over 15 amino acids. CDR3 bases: TGTGCCAGCAGGGAAGGGACAGGGAGCAATCAGCCCCAGCATTTT. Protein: CASREGTGSNQPQHF.

DNA of the CDR3: TGTGCCAGCAGCTTAAGGCGGGGAACAAGGGGTGAAAAACTGTTTTTT. As protein: CASSLRRGTRGEKLFF. The J gene is TRBJ1-4, the V gene TRBV5-6; D possibly corresponds to TRBD1 (5 bases). This CDR3 is 16 amino acids long. From germline, CDR1 is SGHDT and CDR2 YYEEEE. V shed 2 bases and J shed 7 bases, with 18 bases lying between them.

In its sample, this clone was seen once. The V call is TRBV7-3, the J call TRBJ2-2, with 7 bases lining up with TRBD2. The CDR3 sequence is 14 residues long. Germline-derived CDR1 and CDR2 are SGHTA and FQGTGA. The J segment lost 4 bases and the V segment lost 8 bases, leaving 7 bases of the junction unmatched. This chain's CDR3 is CASGPGGSTGELFF. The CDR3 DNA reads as TGTGCCAGCGGACCCGGGGGGAGCACCGGGGAGCTGTTTTTT.

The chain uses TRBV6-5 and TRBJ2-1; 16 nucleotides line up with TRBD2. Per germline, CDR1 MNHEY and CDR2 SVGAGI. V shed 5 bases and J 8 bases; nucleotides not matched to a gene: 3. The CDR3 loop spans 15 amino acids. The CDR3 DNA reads TGTGCCAGCAGTAAGGGACTAGCGGGGGGGGATGAGCAGTTCTTC. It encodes CASSKGLAGGDEQFF.

The DNA of the CDR3 is TGTGCCAGCAGCCAACAGGGGGCCAGCACCGGGGAGCTGTTTTTT. As protein: CASSQQGASTGELFF. The V call is TRBV5-6, the J call TRBJ2-2; 9 nucleotides agree with TRBD1. Trimming at V came to 4 bases and at J to 4 bases, leaving 5 bases not matched to a gene. Germline V CDR1 and CDR2: SGHDT, YYEEEE. This CDR3 has 15 amino acids.

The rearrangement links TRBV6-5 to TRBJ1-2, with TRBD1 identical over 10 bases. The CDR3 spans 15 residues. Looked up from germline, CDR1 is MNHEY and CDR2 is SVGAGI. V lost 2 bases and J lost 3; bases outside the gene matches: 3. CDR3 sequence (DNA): TGTGCCAGCAGTTACCGGGACAGGGGAGACTATGGCTACACCTTC. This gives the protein CASSYRDRGDYGYTF.

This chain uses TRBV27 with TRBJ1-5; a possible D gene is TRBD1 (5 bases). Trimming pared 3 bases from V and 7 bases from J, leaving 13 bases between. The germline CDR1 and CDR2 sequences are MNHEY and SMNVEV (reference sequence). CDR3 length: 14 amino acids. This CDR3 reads CASSFGAQGQPQHF. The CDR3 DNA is TGTGCCAGCAGTTTTGGGGCGCAGGGCCAGCCCCAGCATTTT.

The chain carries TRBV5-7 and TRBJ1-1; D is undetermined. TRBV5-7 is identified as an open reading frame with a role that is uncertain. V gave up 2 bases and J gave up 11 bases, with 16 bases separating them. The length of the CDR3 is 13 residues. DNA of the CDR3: TGTGCCAGCAGCTTCCGGGCCCTAAGAGGGGCTTTCTTT. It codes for CASSFRALRGAFF.

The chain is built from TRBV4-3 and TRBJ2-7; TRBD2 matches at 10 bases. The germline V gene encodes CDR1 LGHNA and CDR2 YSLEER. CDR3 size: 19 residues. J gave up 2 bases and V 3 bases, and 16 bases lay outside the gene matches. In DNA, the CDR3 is TGCGCCAGCAGCCAGGTTGTCAGTAGCGGGGGGCCTGACGCCTACGAGCAGTACTTC. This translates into CASSQVVSSGGPDAYEQYF.

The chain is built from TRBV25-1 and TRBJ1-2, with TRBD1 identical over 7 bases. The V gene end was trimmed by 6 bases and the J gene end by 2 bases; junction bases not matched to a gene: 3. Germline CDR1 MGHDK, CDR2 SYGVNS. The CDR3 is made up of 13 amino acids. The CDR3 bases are TGTGCCAGCAGCTGGACAGGAAACTATGGCTACACCTTC. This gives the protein CASSWTGNYGYTF.

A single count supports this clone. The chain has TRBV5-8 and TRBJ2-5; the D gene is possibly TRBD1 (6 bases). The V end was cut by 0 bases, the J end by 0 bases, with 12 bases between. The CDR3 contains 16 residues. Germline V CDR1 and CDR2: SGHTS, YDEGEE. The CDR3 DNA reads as TGTGCCAGCAGCTTGGGGACAGCCCCGTACCAAGAGACCCAGTACTTC. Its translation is CASSLGTAPYQETQYF. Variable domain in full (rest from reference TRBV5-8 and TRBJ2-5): EAGVTQSPTHLIKTRGQQATLRCSPISGHTSVYWYQQALGLGLQFLLWYDEGEERNRGNFPPRFSGRQFPNYSSELNVNALELEDSALYLCASSLGTAPYQETQYFGPGTRLLVL.

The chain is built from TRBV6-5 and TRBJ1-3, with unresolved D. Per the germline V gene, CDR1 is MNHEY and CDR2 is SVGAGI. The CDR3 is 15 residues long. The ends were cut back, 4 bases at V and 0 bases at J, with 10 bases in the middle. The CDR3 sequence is CASSSSYVSGNTIYF. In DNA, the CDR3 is TGTGCCAGCAGTTCTTCCTACGTCTCTGGAAACACCATATATTTT.

The CDR3 nucleotides read TGCGCCAGCAGCTCTACCTACGAGCAGTACTTC. Protein: CASSSTYEQYF. The rearrangement uses TRBV5-1 and TRBJ2-7; D ambiguous. CDR3 length: 11 residues. Trimming pared 3 bases from V and 2 bases from J, leaving 3 bases between. From germline, CDR1 is SGHRS and CDR2 YFSETQ.

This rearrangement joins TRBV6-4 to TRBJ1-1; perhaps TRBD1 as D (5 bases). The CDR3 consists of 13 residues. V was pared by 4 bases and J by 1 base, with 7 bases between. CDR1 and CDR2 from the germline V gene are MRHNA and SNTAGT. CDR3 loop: CASSVGQNTEAFF. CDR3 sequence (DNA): TGTGCCAGCAGTGTTGGACAGAACACTGAAGCTTTCTTT.

The CDR3 is CASSLVAGGEAYEQYF. CDR3 nucleotides: TGTGCCAGCAGCCTGGTAGCGGGGGGAGAAGCCTACGAGCAGTACTTC. This rearrangement joins TRBV7-2 to TRBJ2-7, with TRBD2 matching over 10 bases. V lost 5 bases and J lost 2; bases outside the gene matches: 9. The CDR3 spans 16 residues. Germline V gene sequence: CDR1 SGHTA, CDR2 FQGNSA.